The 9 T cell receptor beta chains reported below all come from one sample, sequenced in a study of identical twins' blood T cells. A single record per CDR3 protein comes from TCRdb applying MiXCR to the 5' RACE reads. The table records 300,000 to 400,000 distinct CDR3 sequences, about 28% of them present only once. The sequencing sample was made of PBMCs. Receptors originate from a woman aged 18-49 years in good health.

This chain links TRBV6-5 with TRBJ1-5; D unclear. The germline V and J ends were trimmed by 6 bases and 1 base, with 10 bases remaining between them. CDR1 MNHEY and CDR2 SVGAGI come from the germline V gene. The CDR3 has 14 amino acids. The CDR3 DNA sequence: TGTGCCAGCAGCCCCACTTCAAGCAATCAGCCCCAGCATTTT. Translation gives CASSPTSSNQPQHF.

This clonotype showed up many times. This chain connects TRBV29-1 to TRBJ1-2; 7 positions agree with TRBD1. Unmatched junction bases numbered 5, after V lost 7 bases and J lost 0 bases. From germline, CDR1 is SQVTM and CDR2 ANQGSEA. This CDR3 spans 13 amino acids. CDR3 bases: TGCAGCGCCGACAGGGAAGCTAACTATGGCTACACCTTC. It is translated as CSADREANYGYTF.

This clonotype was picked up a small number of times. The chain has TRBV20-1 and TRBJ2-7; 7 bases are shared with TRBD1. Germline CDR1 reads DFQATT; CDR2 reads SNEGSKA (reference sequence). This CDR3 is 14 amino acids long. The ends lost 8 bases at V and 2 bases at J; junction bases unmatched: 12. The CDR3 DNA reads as TGCAGTCAAAAGAAAGGGACAGAGCCCTACGAGCAGTACTTC. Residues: CSQKKGTEPYEQYF.

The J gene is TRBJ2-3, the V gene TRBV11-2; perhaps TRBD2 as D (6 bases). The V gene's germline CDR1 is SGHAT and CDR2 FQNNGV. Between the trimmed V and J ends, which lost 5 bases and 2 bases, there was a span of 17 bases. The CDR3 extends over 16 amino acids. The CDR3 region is CASSPAGSGTTDTQYF. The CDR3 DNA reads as TGTGCCAGCAGCCCAGCAGGTAGCGGTACCACAGATACGCAGTATTTT. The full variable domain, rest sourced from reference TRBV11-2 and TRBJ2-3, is EAGVAQSPRYKIIEKRQSVAFWCNPISGHATLYWYQQILGQGPKLLIQFQNNGVVDDSQLPKDRFSAERLKGVDSTLKIQPAKLEDSAVYLCASSPAGSGTTDTQYFGPGTRLTVL.

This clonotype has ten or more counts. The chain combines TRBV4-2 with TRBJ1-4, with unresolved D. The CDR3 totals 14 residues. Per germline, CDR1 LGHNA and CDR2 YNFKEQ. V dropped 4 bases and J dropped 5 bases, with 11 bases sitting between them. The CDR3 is CASSPTSLNEKLFF. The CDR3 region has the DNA TGTGCCAGCAGCCCGACAAGCTTAAATGAAAAACTGTTTTTT.

The CDR3 nucleotides read TGTGCCAGCAGTTTTTCTCGGCTAGCGGGCCACACAGCTGAGCAGTTCTTC. Residues: CASSFSRLAGHTAEQFF. This chain links TRBV12-3 or TRBV12-4 with TRBJ2-1, with 8 bases identical to TRBD2. The CDR3 is 17 amino acids. V was pared by 3 bases and J by 9 bases, with 16 bases of the junction left unmatched.

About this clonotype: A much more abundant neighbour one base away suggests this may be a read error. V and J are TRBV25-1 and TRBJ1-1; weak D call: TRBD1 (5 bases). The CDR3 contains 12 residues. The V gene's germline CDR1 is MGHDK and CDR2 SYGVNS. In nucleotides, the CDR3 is TGTGCCAGCAGTTCACCGGGGCGTGAATCTTTCTTT. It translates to CASSSPGRESFF.

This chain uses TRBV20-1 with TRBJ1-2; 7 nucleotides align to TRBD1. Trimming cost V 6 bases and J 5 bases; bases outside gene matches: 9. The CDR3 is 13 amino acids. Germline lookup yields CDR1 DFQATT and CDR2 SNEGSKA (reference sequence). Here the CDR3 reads CSAIPGQLYGYTF. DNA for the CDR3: TGCAGTGCCATCCCGGGACAGTTATATGGCTACACCTTC.

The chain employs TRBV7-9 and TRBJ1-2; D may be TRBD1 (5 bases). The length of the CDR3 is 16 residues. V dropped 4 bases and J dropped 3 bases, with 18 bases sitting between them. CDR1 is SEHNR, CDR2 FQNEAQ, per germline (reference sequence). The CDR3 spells CASSSLGGTTHYGYTF. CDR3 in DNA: TGTGCCAGCAGCTCCCTTGGGGGTACGACACACTATGGCTACACCTTC. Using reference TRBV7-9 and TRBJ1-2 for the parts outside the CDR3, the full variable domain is DTGVSQNPRHKITKRGQNVTFRCDPISEHNRLYWYRQTLGQGPEFLTYFQNEAQLEKSRLLSDRFSAERPKGSFSTLEIQRTEQGDSAMYLCASSSLGGTTHYGYTFGSGTRLTVV.